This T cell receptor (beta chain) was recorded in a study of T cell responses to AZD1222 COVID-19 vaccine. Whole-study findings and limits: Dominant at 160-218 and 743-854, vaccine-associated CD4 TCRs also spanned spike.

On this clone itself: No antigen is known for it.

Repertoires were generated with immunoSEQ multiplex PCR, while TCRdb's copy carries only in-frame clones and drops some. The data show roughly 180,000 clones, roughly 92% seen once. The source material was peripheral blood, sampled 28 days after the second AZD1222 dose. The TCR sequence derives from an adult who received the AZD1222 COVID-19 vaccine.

CDR3 DNA: TGTGCCAGCAGCTTAGATCACGATAAAGCTTTCTTT. Translation gives CASSLDHDKAFF. The chain is built from TRBV11-3 and TRBJ1-1; D remains unclear. The CDR3 consists of 12 residues. The germline V gene encodes CDR1 SGHNT and CDR2 YENEEA. Trimming shortened V by 0 bases and J by 9 bases, and 8 bases separated the two germline ends. Filled out from reference TRBV11-3 and TRBJ1-1, the complete variable domain reads EAGVVQSPRYKIIEKKQPVAFWCNPISGHNTLYWYLQNLGQGPELLIRYENEEAVDDSQLPKDRFSAERLKGVDSTLKIQPAELGDSAVYLCASSLDHDKAFFGQGTRLTVV.